This TCR beta chain came from a study of tumor T cells in aggressive B-cell lymphoma (dated by TCRdb to about 2017). Library creation used the immunoSEQ multiplex PCR assay. Held by TCRdb, this immuneACCESS table contains in-frame sequences only and omits some clones. Under half of the omission traces to an unresolved V gene where checked; the cause of the rest is unknown. The sample table records several thousand clones; more than 75% of these occur just once. The ten largest account for under 4% of the sample. About this clone itself: Its recognized antigen is unknown. No per-base quality is available; no much larger clone lies one base away.

V is cut by 3 bases and J by 1 base, and the space between the germline ends is 10 bases. The CDR3 sequence holds 14 residues, the cysteine and phenylalanine included. Left in the record is the CDR3 DNA by itself, 42 bases read in frame from the first base. CDR1 and CDR2 are read off the germline V gene as SGDLS and YYNGEE. The chain is encoded by TRBV9 joined to TRBJ1-1, with the D gene call left open. The sequencing sample was made of tumor tissue. The clonotype originates from an adult with diffuse large B cell lymphoma. The DNA reads TGTGCCAGCAGCGCGGACTGGCGGAACACTGAAGCTTTCTTT. Its protein reads: CASSADWRNTEAFF.